The 28 T cell receptor beta chains reported below all come from one sample, sequenced in a study of blood T cell repertoires in COVID-19 (dated by TCRdb to between 2020 and 2021). Library generation was performed with the immunoSEQ multiplex PCR assay. The source is immuneACCESS, and TCRdb retained only in-frame sequences with V and J called. Part of the clones is not carried over; for the studies checked, unresolved V genes explain less than half of this, and the remainder is unexplained. The sample includes around 180,000 clones, with around 85% observed a single time. Around 6.9% of the sample is in the top ten clones. The sequenced sample consisted of peripheral blood. The receptors derive from an elderly man with COVID-19, enrolled during active disease.

The V and J genes are TRBV28 and TRBJ1-6, with a weak D call TRBD1 (6 bases). From germline, CDR1 is MDHEN and CDR2 SYDVKM. V lost 5 bases to trimming and J lost 7 bases, with 15 bases between them. The CDR3 is made up of 15 amino acids. In DNA, the CDR3 is TGTGCCAGCAGTCAACAGACAGGCCGGAATTCACCCCTCCACTTT. It yields the protein CASSQQTGRNSPLHF.

CDR3 sequence: CASSLRGTGTRDEQFF. Written as DNA, the CDR3 is TGTGCCAGCAGTTTGCGAGGGACAGGGACCCGGGATGAGCAGTTCTTC. The chain recombines TRBV28 with TRBJ2-1; TRBD1 matches 9 bases. V lost 3 bases, J lost 8 bases, and 11 bases stayed unmatched. The CDR3 contains 16 residues. The V gene's germline CDR1 is MDHEN and CDR2 SYDVKM.

Concerning this clone: Other DNA sequences in the same sample also yield this CDR3. CDR3 bases: TGTGCCAGCTCACCGGGGCAGGGCCACACTGAAGCTTTCTTT. Protein: CASSPGQGHTEAFF. The J gene is TRBJ1-1, the V gene TRBV18; D may be TRBD1 (5 bases). This CDR3 region has 14 residues. Germline V CDR1 and CDR2: KGHSH, LQKENI. With 3 bases removed from V and 3 bases from J, the gap between germline ends came to 11 bases.

The chain is built from TRBV19 and TRBJ2-5; 8 positions match TRBD2. Unmatched junction bases numbered 8, after V lost 6 bases and J lost 5 bases. Per the germline V gene, CDR1 is LNHDA and CDR2 is SQIVND (reference sequence). The CDR3 is 14 residues long. The CDR3 region is CASRPGGAGETQYF. Written as DNA, the CDR3 is TGTGCCAGTAGGCCCGGGGGGGCCGGTGAGACCCAGTACTTC.

The V gene is TRBV13, the J gene TRBJ1-5; D gene unclear. The CDR3 extends over 14 amino acids. The germline V and J ends were trimmed by 4 bases and 7 bases, with 14 bases remaining between them. Germline loops: CDR1 PRHDT, CDR2 FYEKMQ (reference sequence). The CDR3: CASSSRRGGQPQHF. DNA of the CDR3: TGTGCCAGCAGCTCACGTCGGGGTGGGCAGCCCCAGCATTTT.

The rearrangement uses TRBV28 and TRBJ2-5; D is unresolved. Germline lookup yields CDR1 MDHEN and CDR2 SYDVKM. V gave up 3 bases and J gave up 0 bases, with 8 bases separating them. This CDR3 region has 14 residues. DNA for the CDR3: TGTGCCAGCAGTTTGGCGGCGTACCAAGAGACCCAGTACTTC. Translated: CASSLAAYQETQYF.

The V call is TRBV7-2, the J call TRBJ1-1; D unresolved. Germline V gene data show CDR1 as SGHTA and CDR2 as FQGNSA. V shed 1 base and J shed 0 bases, with 9 bases lying between them. The CDR3 is made up of 15 amino acids. CDR3 nucleotide sequence: TGTGCCAGCAGCTTAGTGGGCCAGATGAACACTGAAGCTTTCTTT. Translation: CASSLVGQMNTEAFF. Drawing the rest from reference TRBV7-2 and TRBJ1-1, the complete variable domain is GAGVSQSPSNKVTEKGKDVELRCDPISGHTALYWYRQSLGQGLEFLIYFQGNSAPDKSGLPSDRFSAERTGGSVSTLTIQRTQQEDSAVYLCASSLVGQMNTEAFFGQGTRLTVV.

CDR3 amino acids: CASSLDATGGPDTQYF. The CDR3 DNA sequence: TGTGCCAGCAGCTTAGACGCGACAGGGGGGCCAGATACGCAGTATTTT. The chain carries TRBV7-9 and TRBJ2-3, with 9 bases matching TRBD1. Germline CDR1 and CDR2: SEHNR and FQNEAQ (reference sequence). The CDR3 covers 16 residues. V shed 1 base and J 4 bases; nucleotides not matched to a gene: 6.

This chain joins TRBV6-5 and TRBJ2-7; D might be TRBD1 (5 bases). Germline V gives CDR1 MNHEY, CDR2 SVGAGI. V was trimmed by 5 bases and J by 6 bases, leaving 8 bases between them. The length of the CDR3 is 11 residues. CDR3 sequence: CASSRGLEQYF. CDR3 bases: TGTGCCAGCAGTAGGGGTCTCGAGCAGTACTTC.

The chain carries TRBV11-3 and TRBJ2-1; TRBD2 aligns across 12 bases. With V trimmed by 6 bases and J by 12 bases, 6 bases remained unmatched. This CDR3 is built from 13 residues. Per germline, CDR1 SGHNT and CDR2 YENEEA. The CDR3 DNA is TGTGCCAGCAGAGCCCTAGCGGGGGGGCGGCAGTTCTTC. Translating it yields CASRALAGGRQFF.

The chain is built from TRBV5-1 and TRBJ2-6; D is possibly TRBD2 (6 bases). There are 15 residues in the CDR3. Germline V CDR1 and CDR2: SGHRS, YFSETQ. V shed 2 bases and J shed 4 bases, with 10 bases lying between them. In nucleotides, the CDR3 is TGCGCCAGCAGCTTCGGGACTTCCGGGGCCAACGTCCTGACTTTC. This sequence encodes CASSFGTSGANVLTF.

This chain uses TRBV7-9 with TRBJ2-5, with D possibly being TRBD2 (5 bases). The germline gives CDR1 SEHNR, CDR2 FQNEAQ (reference sequence). The CDR3 has 12 residues. V dropped 8 bases and J dropped 5 bases, with 12 bases sitting between them. The CDR3: CASARVGETQYF. CDR3 nucleotides: TGTGCCAGCGCGAGGGTAGGCGAGACCCAGTACTTC.

The chain couples TRBV5-1 to TRBJ2-3; TRBD1 aligns across 7 bases. This CDR3 spans 14 amino acids. Trimming cost V 6 bases and J 1 base; bases outside gene matches: 5. CDR1 SGHRS and CDR2 YFSETQ come from the germline V gene. The CDR3 sequence: CASTSGGGTDTQYF. The CDR3 DNA is TGCGCCAGCACCTCAGGGGGAGGCACAGATACGCAGTATTTT.

The V call is TRBV9, the J call TRBJ2-5, with TRBD2 identical over 10 bases. Germline V gives CDR1 SGDLS, CDR2 YYNGEE. The CDR3 runs 15 residues. The ends lost 0 bases at V and 5 bases at J; junction bases unmatched: 4. The CDR3 DNA reads as TGTGCCAGCAGCGTAGGTAATAGCGGGGGGGAGACCCAGTACTTC. The encoded protein is CASSVGNSGGETQYF.

V gene TRBV13 combines with J gene TRBJ2-2; the match to TRBD1 covers 12 bases. This CDR3 spans 16 amino acids. Trimming took 5 bases from V and 4 from J; bases not matched to a gene: 5. The V gene's germline CDR1 is PRHDT and CDR2 FYEKMQ (reference sequence). As DNA, the CDR3 is TGTGCCAGCAGCCCTCCGGGACAGGGGGCCACCGGGGAGCTGTTTTTT. Residues: CASSPPGQGATGELFF. Full variable domain (rest looked up from reference TRBV13 and TRBJ2-2): AAGVIQSPRHLIKEKRETATLKCYPIPRHDTVYWYQQGPGQDPQFLISFYEKMQSDKGSIPDRFSAQQFSDYHSELNMSSLELGDSALYFCASSPPGQGATGELFFGEGSRLTVL.

The chain uses TRBV29-1 and TRBJ2-3; D gene uncertain. Trimming cost V 4 bases and J 6 bases, with 20 bases left between them. The germline V gene has CDR1 SQVTM and CDR2 ANQGSEA. CDR3 length: 15 residues. CDR3: CSVGPRDRVRDTQYF. CDR3 bases: TGCAGCGTTGGCCCCCGTGACCGCGTGAGGGATACGCAGTATTTT.

The gene calls are TRBV27 and TRBJ2-5; no firm D call. Germline assignment: CDR1 MNHEY and CDR2 SMNVEV (reference sequence). Trimming took 2 bases from V and 5 from J, leaving 12 bases between them. The CDR3 is 14 amino acids. This chain's CDR3 is CASSLGGISETQYF. For the CDR3, the DNA is TGTGCCAGCAGTTTAGGCGGAATTAGTGAGACCCAGTACTTC.

The CDR3 DNA reads as TGTGCCAGCGGGAGGGGGAACGAGCAGTACTTC. This gives the protein CASGRGNEQYF. The rearrangement uses TRBV9 and TRBJ2-7; TRBD2 is a possible D gene (7 bases). V dropped 7 bases and J dropped 5 bases, with 10 bases sitting between them. In germline, CDR1 is SGDLS, CDR2 YYNGEE. The CDR3 is 11 residues long.

This chain links TRBV5-1 with TRBJ1-2; D is undetermined. V lost 4 bases and J 5 bases, leaving 18 bases between the germline ends. The CDR3 length is 15 residues. Germline CDR1 and CDR2: SGHRS and YFSETQ. The CDR3: CASSPDPYSPYGYTF. CDR3 in DNA: TGCGCCAGCAGCCCGGATCCGTACAGCCCTTATGGCTACACCTTC.

The chain couples TRBV12-5 to TRBJ2-7; weak D call: TRBD1 (6 bases). CDR1 and CDR2 (germline): LGHNT, FRNRAP. This CDR3 comprises 13 residues. Trimming took off 6 bases at V and 5 bases at J, with 14 bases between the two ends. CDR3 DNA sequence: TGTGCTAGTGGCCTCCTTGGGGGCCACGAGCAGTACTTC. Encoded protein: CASGLLGGHEQYF.

This clone was detected once. This chain joins TRBV10-1 and TRBJ2-2, with D perhaps TRBD2 (5 bases). Germline-derived CDR1 and CDR2 are WNHNN and SYGVQD (reference sequence). V lost 3 bases and J 1 base, leaving 12 bases between the germline ends. This CDR3 has 16 residues. The CDR3 loop is CASSDGEQVNTGELFF. CDR3 sequence (DNA): TGCGCCAGCAGTGACGGGGAGCAAGTGAACACCGGGGAGCTGTTTTTT.

CDR3 protein: CASRNASFSGPQHF. The CDR3 nucleotides read TGTGCCAGTAGGAACGCCTCATTTAGCGGGCCCCAGCATTTT. V and J are TRBV19 and TRBJ1-5; D not resolved. Deletions cut 6 bases from V and 9 bases from J, with 18 bases between. CDR3 length: 14 amino acids. The germline V gene has CDR1 LNHDA and CDR2 SQIVND (reference sequence).

In nucleotides, the CDR3 is TGTGCCAGCTCACCCGCAGTGACTGAAGCTTTCTTT. Protein sequence: CASSPAVTEAFF. J is TRBJ1-1 and V is TRBV18; no clear D gene. This CDR3 spans 12 amino acids. Germline-derived CDR1 and CDR2 are KGHSH and LQKENI. Trimming took off 3 bases at V and 5 bases at J, with 7 bases between the two ends.

The V call is TRBV27, the J call TRBJ1-1, with a weak D call TRBD1 (5 bases). The CDR3 has 15 residues. Germline CDR1 is MNHEY and CDR2 is SMNVEV (reference sequence). V was cut by 3 bases and J by 1 base, with 12 bases left in between. CDR3 amino acids: CASSFLPQGNTEAFF. DNA for the CDR3: TGTGCCAGCAGTTTTCTACCGCAGGGGAACACTGAAGCTTTCTTT.

V usage is TRBV13 and J usage is TRBJ2-1; D not certain. The length of the CDR3 is 14 residues. Germline V lookup: CDR1 PRHDT, CDR2 FYEKMQ (reference sequence). V was trimmed by 2 bases and J by 1 base, leaving 6 bases between them. In nucleotides, the CDR3 is TGTGCCAGCAGCTTAAGGCGGTCCTACAATGAGCAGTTCTTC. Translation gives CASSLRRSYNEQFF.

The genes are TRBV6-5 and TRBJ2-2; 9 nucleotides match TRBD1. The ends lost 5 bases at V and 7 bases at J; junction bases unmatched: 5. In germline, CDR1 is MNHEY, CDR2 SVGAGI. The CDR3 spans 14 residues. CDR3 bases: TGTGCCAGCAGTCCGACAGGGGGAAACGGGGAGCTGTTTTTT. This encodes CASSPTGGNGELFF.

The rearrangement uses TRBV12-3 or TRBV12-4 and TRBJ2-1, with 7 bases matching TRBD2. The V gene end was trimmed by 6 bases and the J gene end by 6 bases; junction bases not matched to a gene: 5. This CDR3 comprises 13 residues. The CDR3 is CASRTTSSNEQFF. The CDR3 DNA sequence: TGTGCCAGCAGGACGACTAGCAGCAATGAGCAGTTCTTC.

V and J are TRBV11-2 and TRBJ1-2; D gene unclear. CDR1 is SGHAT and CDR2 is FQNNGV in the germline V gene. CDR3 size: 15 residues. V was trimmed by 8 bases and J by 2 bases, leaving 18 bases between them. Written as DNA, the CDR3 is TGTGCCAGCGTAGAGCAAGCAGGAACCAACTATGGCTACACCTTC. Its translation: CASVEQAGTNYGYTF.